This record concerns one T cell receptor (beta chain) sequence. These data belong to a study of shared clonotypes between healthy human individuals. The naive CD8 subset, CD45RO-negative cells positively selected for CCR7, excluded terminally differentiated effector memory CD45RA+ cells. The CDR3 runs 15 residues. Per the germline V gene, CDR1 is SEHNR and CDR2 is FQNEAQ (reference sequence). The trim removed 5 bases at V and 8 bases at J, leaving 13 bases unmatched. Profiled with immunoSEQ multiplex PCR; TCRdb holds only in-frame clones, not every one. The sample contains about 2,200,000 clones, about 93% of which appear only once.

This TCR was recovered from a young man in good health. Some clones in this sample may be carry-over from other donors' samples. Sequencing used naive CD8+ T cells from PBMCs. The rearrangement joins TRBV7-9 to TRBJ1-2; 8 bases align to TRBD1. The CDR3 DNA reads as TGTGCCAGCAGCCCCAAACGACAGGGGATAGGAGGCTACACCTTC. Encoded protein: CASSPKRQGIGGYTF.